This T cell receptor (beta chain) derives from a study of cytomegalovirus exposure and HLA in healthy donors. Findings and limits, study-wide: Researchers left out some V segments, among them TRBV6-2 and TRBV6-3, as indistinguishable. V- and J-gene trimming of TCR beta was linked (in a later analysis) to a missense DCLRE1C variant. Later on, an analysis showed TCR association rates differing by HLA locus, with DRB1 the most and HLA-C the fewest.

The CDR3 has 15 residues. The germline V gene has CDR1 MNHNS and CDR2 SASEGT. J lost 6 bases, V lost 4 bases, and 3 bases had no gene match. As for this clone: Antigen unknown.

A multiplex PCR was run with 60 Vbeta primers and 13 Jbeta primers. Sequenced by immunoSEQ multiplex PCR; TCRdb stores in-frame clones only, minus some. The data show 250,000 to 350,000 clones, roughly 80% seen once. The TCR originated in a girl aged 2 to 10 in good health and CMV-seronegative. The sequenced material came from PBMCs. This chain links TRBV6-1 with TRBJ1-6, with 10 positions matching TRBD1. In nucleotides, the CDR3 is TGTGCCAGCAGTGCAGGGACAGGGGTTAATTCACCCCTCCACTTT. Amino acid sequence: CASSAGTGVNSPLHF.